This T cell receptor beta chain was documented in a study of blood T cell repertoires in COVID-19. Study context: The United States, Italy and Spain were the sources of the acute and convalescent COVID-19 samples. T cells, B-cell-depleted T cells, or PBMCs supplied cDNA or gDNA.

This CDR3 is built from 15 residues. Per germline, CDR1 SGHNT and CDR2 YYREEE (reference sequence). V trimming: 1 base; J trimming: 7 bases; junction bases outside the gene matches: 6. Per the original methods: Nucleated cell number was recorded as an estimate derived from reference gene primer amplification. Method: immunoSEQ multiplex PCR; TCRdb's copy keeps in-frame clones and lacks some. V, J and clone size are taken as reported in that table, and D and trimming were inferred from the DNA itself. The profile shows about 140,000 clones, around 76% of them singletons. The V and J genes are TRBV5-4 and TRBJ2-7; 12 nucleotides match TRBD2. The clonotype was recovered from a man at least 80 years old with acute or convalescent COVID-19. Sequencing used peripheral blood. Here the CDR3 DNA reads TGTGCCAGCAGCTTGCTAGCGGGGGGGCCGTATGAGCAGTACTTC. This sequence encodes CASSLLAGGPYEQYF.